This T cell receptor beta chain was identified in a study of T cell repertoires in cytomegalovirus infection. Turning to the study itself: Public TCR beta signature analysis indicated the presence of both CMV infection and matching HLA type. General observations from the study: Dominant in the ex vivo response were TCR beta clonotypes restricted by HLA-C and specific for CMV.

This clonotype was seen a few times. Antigen unknown. Germline V gene data show CDR1 as MDHEN and CDR2 as SYDVKM. The CDR3 length is 16 residues. V lost 5 bases and J 5 bases, leaving 21 bases between the germline ends. MiXCR, applied by TCRdb to the reads, yields one record per CDR3 protein. The table records about 130,000 distinct CDR3 sequences, roughly 9% of them present only once. The source is a human donor in good health (CMV status not recorded). Some clones in this sample may be carry-over from other donors' samples. Sequencing input: PBMCs. The V call is TRBV28, the J call TRBJ1-1; TRBD1 is a possible D gene (5 bases). The CDR3 DNA follows: TGTGCCAGCAGTCCCTCCGGGCTAAGGCGGGGGACTGAAGCTTTCTTT. It encodes CASSPSGLRRGTEAFF. Complete variable domain (other parts from reference TRBV28 and TRBJ1-1): DVKVTQSSRYLVKRTGEKVFLECVQDMDHENMFWYRQDPGLGLRLIYFSYDVKMKEKGDIPEGYSVSREKKERFSLILESASTNQTSMYLCASSPSGLRRGTEAFFGQGTRLTVV.